Listed below are T cell receptor beta chains from one sample, sequenced in a study of vaccination and CD4 T cells after COVID-19. TCRdb reprocessed the PCR reads with MiXCR, giving one entry per CDR3 protein. The sample records under 25,000 distinct CDR3 sequences, 26% being singletons. These TCRs are of unknown antigen specificity. Sequenced material: cultured CD4+ T cells from blood. The receptors come from a human donor with COVID-19. Each CDR3 is given without its conserved first and last residue.

J: TRBJ1-1; V: TRBV14; CDR3: ASSSLGRNTEAF
J: TRBJ1-5; V: TRBV6-1; CDR3: ASRTPGDGNQPQH
J: TRBJ2-5; V: TRBV11-3; CDR3: ASSLRARETQY
J: TRBJ2-4; V: TRBV19; CDR3: ASSQDRDRLAKNIQY
J: TRBJ2-2; V: TRBV6-1; CDR3: ASRTTSGGTGELF
J: TRBJ1-2; V: TRBV7-9; CDR3: ASSLLGNGYT
J: TRBJ1-5; V: TRBV12-5; CDR3: ASQAGDQPQH
J: TRBJ2-5; V: TRBV7-2; CDR3: ASSLGGAEKETQY
J: TRBJ2-3; V: TRBV5-1; CDR3: ASSGDRGSTDTQY
J: TRBJ1-6; V: TRBV27; CDR3: ASSFFNSPLH
J: TRBJ1-5; V: TRBV7-2; CDR3: ASSLAGTGGAWQPQH